The rows below give T cell receptor beta chains drawn from one sample of a study of T cells in Graves' hyperthyroidism and ophthalmopathy. TCRdb processed the multiplex PCR reads anew with MiXCR; each CDR3 protein has one entry. Of 400,000 to 500,000 distinct CDR3 sequences listed, roughly 14% are singletons. The sample taken for sequencing was blood. The origin of the receptors is a man younger than 35 with Graves' ophthalmopathy. Both conserved end residues are part of each CDR3. The D gene is left open where the match is weak. A clone size is listed for some rows: how often the clone was seen (once, few, many), or a class if it is expanded.

size,D,V,J,CDR3,DNA
few,NA,TRBV15,TRBJ2-5,CATSSSGGLETQYF,TGTGCCACCAGCAGTTCTGGGGGCCTAGAGACCCAGTACTTC
many,TRBD1,TRBV2,TRBJ1-5,CASSETTGRNQPQHF,TGTGCCAGCAGTGAAACGACAGGGCGCAATCAGCCCCAGCATTTT
many,NA,TRBV27,TRBJ2-7,CASTPRDYEQYF,TGTGCCAGCACTCCTCGGGACTACGAGCAGTACTTC
many,TRBD1,TRBV6-2/TRBV6-3,TRBJ1-1,CASTRTGQNTEAFF,TGTGCCAGCACCCGGACAGGGCAGAACACTGAAGCTTTCTTT
many,TRBD1,TRBV6-1,TRBJ2-7,CASSARDSSYEQYF,TGTGCCAGCAGTGCCCGGGACAGCTCCTACGAGCAGTACTTC
many,TRBD1,TRBV13,TRBJ2-4,CASRLGQGATKNIQYF,TGTGCCAGCAGGCTGGGACAGGGGGCGACCAAAAACATTCAGTACTTC
many,TRBD1,TRBV5-1,TRBJ1-4,CASSVLAPGQGSSNEKLFF,TGCGCCAGCAGCGTACTAGCACCGGGACAGGGGTCGTCTAATGAAAAACTGTTTTTT
NA,TRBD1,TRBV5-1,TRBJ1-2,CASSLASVGQIASPYGYTF,TGCGCCAGCAGCTTGGCTTCCGTGGGACAGATAGCCTCCCCCTATGGCTACACCTTC
many,NA,TRBV18,TRBJ2-1,CASSPISTGNEQFF,TGTGCCAGCTCACCAATATCAACAGGGAATGAGCAGTTCTTC
many,TRBD2,TRBV29-1,TRBJ2-7,CSVEGAVAGGLSYEQYF,TGCAGCGTTGAGGGGGCGGTAGCGGGAGGCCTTTCCTACGAGCAGTACTTC
few,NA,TRBV4-2,TRBJ2-7,CASSQNADVEQYF,TGTGCCAGCAGCCAGAACGCGGACGTCGAGCAGTACTTC
few,NA,TRBV27,TRBJ1-6,CASTQTTSFLYNSPLHF,TGTGCCAGCACCCAAACGACCAGCTTTCTTTATAATTCACCCCTCCACTTT
many,NA,TRBV12-3/TRBV12-4,TRBJ1-1,CASSFLPHRPLEAFF,TGTGCCAGCAGTTTTCTACCCCACAGACCCCTTGAAGCTTTCTTT
many,NA,TRBV3-1,TRBJ1-3,CASSQGPHLRGTGNTIYF,TGTGCCAGCAGCCAAGGCCCCCATTTGAGGGGGACTGGAAACACCATATATTTT
few,TRBD1,TRBV14,TRBJ2-5,CASSQDRGDETQYF,TGTGCCAGCAGCCAGGACAGGGGAGACGAGACCCAGTACTTC
many,TRBD2,TRBV27,TRBJ2-7,CASRTSGFGLYEQYF,TGTGCCAGCAGAACTAGCGGTTTCGGACTTTACGAGCAGTACTTC
NA,TRBD2,TRBV19,TRBJ2-3,CASSLFPRSSGATDTQYF,TGTGCCAGTAGCCTCTTCCCGAGGTCTAGCGGGGCCACAGATACGCAGTATTTT
NA,NA,TRBV4-1,TRBJ2-1,CASGSYSYNERFF,TGCGCCAGCGGGAGTTACTCCTACAATGAGCGGTTCTTC